Listed below are T cell receptor beta chains from one sample, sequenced in a study of T cells in Graves' hyperthyroidism and ophthalmopathy. One entry per CDR3 protein, called by TCRdb with MiXCR from the multiplex PCR reads. The repertoire holds around 700,000 distinct CDR3 sequences, with roughly 20% as singletons. The sequencing input was blood. The receptors come from a woman aged 45 to 65 with Graves' hyperthyroidism that later progressed to Graves' ophthalmopathy. Both conserved end residues are part of each CDR3. Each record gives: V gene, J gene, clone size, D gene, CDR3 protein, CDR3 DNA. A D gene is named only where the DNA matches it firmly. Not all rows give a size; the values are once, few, many and, for expanded clones, a class.

TRBV6-1	TRBJ2-5	many	TRBD2	CASTVFSGGRETQYF	TGTGCCAGCACCGTCTTTAGCGGGGGTAGAGAGACCCAGTACTTC
TRBV9	TRBJ1-1	few	.	CASSVVGVTEAFF	TGTGCCAGCAGCGTAGTAGGGGTCACTGAAGCTTTCTTT
TRBV7-6	TRBJ2-5	.	.	CASSLPLTDQETQYF	TGTGCCAGCAGCTTACCCCTGACGGACCAAGAGACCCAGTACTTC
TRBV29-1	TRBJ1-1	few	.	CSAIRGTEAFF	TGCAGCGCCATACGGGGAACTGAAGCTTTCTTT
TRBV6-2/TRBV6-3	TRBJ1-2	.	.	CARTPGVPDGYTF	TGTGCCCGCACCCCAGGGGTACCTGACGGCTACACCTTC
TRBV6-5	TRBJ1-1	.	.	CASSYFSGNTEAFF	TGTGCCAGCAGTTACTTTTCGGGTAACACTGAAGCTTTCTTT
TRBV6-1	TRBJ1-1	many	TRBD1	CASSHSVTGANTEAFF	TGTGCCAGCAGTCATAGTGTAACAGGGGCGAACACTGAAGCTTTCTTT
TRBV20-1	TRBJ1-1	many	.	CSASPIAAGGAFF	TGCAGTGCTAGTCCGATCGCGGCGGGGGGAGCTTTCTTT
TRBV4-2	TRBJ1-2	few	.	CASSQGDDYGYTF	TGTGCCAGCAGCCAAGGTGACGACTATGGCTACACCTTC
TRBV6-1	TRBJ2-4	.	.	CASRDGRTAKNIQYF	TGTGCCAGCAGGGACGGGAGGACAGCTAAAAACATTCAGTACTTC
TRBV27	TRBJ2-7	many	.	CASTLRVGSYEQYF	TGTGCCAGCACGCTTCGAGTTGGCTCTTACGAGCAGTACTTC
TRBV3-1	TRBJ1-5	many	.	CASSLSNQPQHF	TGTGCCAGCAGCCTCAGCAATCAGCCCCAGCATTTT
TRBV3-1	TRBJ1-2	many	.	CASSQGQRGYTF	TGTGCCAGCAGCCAAGGACAGCGTGGCTACACCTTC
TRBV7-9	TRBJ2-4	few	TRBD1	CASSTRTGGVKNIQYF	TGTGCCAGCAGCACAAGGACAGGGGGCGTCAAAAACATTCAGTACTTC
TRBV9	TRBJ1-5	once	.	CASSVGGSAQPQHF	TGTGCCAGCAGCGTAGGGGGCTCGGCCCAGCCCCAGCATTTT
TRBV13	TRBJ1-3	few	.	CASSLGWGNREGGNTIYF	TGTGCCAGCAGCTTAGGGTGGGGGAACAGGGAAGGAGGAAACACCATATATTTT
TRBV25-1	TRBJ1-6	.	.	CASSETQYSPLHF	TGTGCCAGCAGTGAGACGCAATATTCACCCCTCCACTTT
TRBV7-3	TRBJ2-1	.	.	CASSPEGGTYNEQFF	TGTGCCAGCAGCCCCGAAGGGGGGACCTACAATGAGCAGTTCTTC
TRBV10-3	TRBJ1-1	many	.	CAISSSGETEAFF	TGTGCCATCAGTTCTTCAGGGGAAACTGAAGCTTTCTTT
TRBV14	TRBJ2-5	.	.	CASSTNSQETQYF	TGTGCCAGCAGCACGAACAGTCAAGAGACCCAGTACTTC
TRBV7-2	TRBJ2-1	.	.	CASSFGDQSSYNEQFF	TGTGCCAGCAGCTTCGGAGACCAGAGCTCCTACAATGAGCAGTTCTTC
TRBV12-5	TRBJ2-5	many	TRBD1	CASGTDRGLRETQYF	TGTGCTAGTGGAACGGACAGGGGGCTGAGAGAGACCCAGTACTTC
TRBV4-1	TRBJ2-7	few	.	CASSQGRGITYEQYF	TGCGCCAGCAGCCAGGGGAGGGGGATCACCTACGAGCAGTACTTC
TRBV7-2	TRBJ2-1	few	.	CASSLYQGALGYEQFF	TGTGCCAGCAGCTTATATCAAGGGGCTTTGGGATATGAGCAGTTCTTC
TRBV11-1	TRBJ2-7	many	TRBD1	CASSLYRGVSYEQYF	TGTGCCAGCAGCTTGTACAGGGGGGTTTCCTACGAGCAGTACTTC
TRBV19	TRBJ2-7	.	TRBD1	CASRTSWDSAYEQYF	TGTGCCAGTAGGACCTCCTGGGACAGTGCCTACGAGCAGTACTTC
TRBV18	TRBJ1-1	few	TRBD1	CASSPKTGTVGTEAFF	TGTGCCAGCTCACCGAAAACCGGGACAGTGGGCACTGAAGCTTTCTTT
TRBV20-1	TRBJ1-1	few	TRBD1	CSASVADRGLRTEAFF	TGCAGTGCTAGCGTGGCGGACAGGGGGCTTCGGACTGAAGCTTTCTTT
TRBV20-1	TRBJ1-1	many	.	CSASSSEANTEAFF	TGCAGTGCCTCGAGCTCAGAGGCAAACACTGAAGCTTTCTTT
TRBV19	TRBJ1-1	many	.	CASSIRNTEAFF	TGTGCCAGCAGTATTAGGAACACTGAAGCTTTCTTT
TRBV6-1	TRBJ1-5	few	.	CASLGGGNQPQHF	TGTGCCAGCCTGGGAGGGGGCAATCAGCCCCAGCATTTT
TRBV12-3/TRBV12-4	TRBJ1-6	many	.	CASSLEMDSPLHF	TGTGCCAGCAGTTTAGAGATGGATTCACCCCTCCACTTT
TRBV19	TRBJ1-1	few	TRBD1	CASSPTGGRYTEAFF	TGTGCCAGTAGTCCGACAGGGGGTCGATACACTGAAGCTTTCTTT
TRBV24-1	TRBJ2-2	few	TRBD1	CATQLGTVDTGELFF	TGTGCCACCCAACTCGGGACAGTGGACACCGGGGAGCTGTTTTTT
TRBV2	TRBJ1-1	few	.	CASSELSHQNTEAFF	TGTGCCAGCAGTGAACTCAGCCATCAGAACACTGAAGCTTTCTTT